These 4 T cell receptor beta chains share one sample of origin, sequenced in a study of beta chain features in type 1 diabetes. Study observations and caveats: All four CD4+ subsets of Type 1 diabetes patients contained TCRB CDR3s that were moderately but significantly shorter.

Sequenced material consisted of expressed TCRB transcripts (all of the isolated RNA was reverse transcribed). Method: immunoSEQ multiplex PCR; TCRdb's copy keeps in-frame clones and lacks some. The sample holds 160,000 or so clones; almost 65% are singletons and the top ten take roughly 0.095%. No antigens are known for them. Sample: naive CD4+ T cells from blood. The receptors were sampled from a man aged 25 to 40 with type 1 diabetes.

The J gene is TRBJ2-3, the V gene TRBV29-1; D is uncertain. Germline CDR1 reads SQVTM; CDR2 reads ANQGSEA. The V and J ends lost 6 bases and 0 bases respectively, with 13 bases between them. The CDR3 has 14 residues. The CDR3 spells CSVRWAVSTDTQYF. CDR3 DNA sequence: TGCAGCGTACGGTGGGCGGTTAGCACAGATACGCAGTATTTT.

This clone appeared a few times. This sequence joins TRBV11-2 and TRBJ2-2; no clear D. Looked up from germline, CDR1 is SGHAT and CDR2 is FQNNGV. V lost 7 bases to trimming and J lost 8 bases, with 11 bases between them. CDR3 length: 12 amino acids. DNA of the CDR3: TGTGCCAGCACCCCACAGTCGGGGGAGCTGTTTTTT. It is translated as CASTPQSGELFF.

V usage is TRBV7-9 and J usage is TRBJ1-2; D is uncertain. The germline V gene has CDR1 SEHNR and CDR2 FQNEAQ (reference sequence). V shed 11 bases and J shed 0 bases, with 10 bases lying between them. There are 12 residues in the CDR3. In DNA form, the CDR3 reads TGTGCCGGAGGTGTGGCTAACTATGGCTACACCTTC. Protein sequence: CAGGVANYGYTF.

This chain links TRBV30 with TRBJ2-3; 7 bases fit TRBD2. CDR1 and CDR2 (germline): GTSNPN, SVGIG (reference sequence). CDR3 length equals 16 residues. The V gene end was trimmed by 0 bases and the J gene end by 1 base; junction bases not matched to a gene: 7. The CDR3 loop is CAWSVGLAAGTDTQYF. CDR3 nucleotides: TGTGCCTGGAGTGTAGGGCTAGCGGCTGGCACAGATACGCAGTATTTT.